The sample holds a few counts of the clone carrying this T cell receptor beta chain. The antigen is undetermined. This sample was taken from a study of cytomegalovirus exposure and HLA in healthy donors. Regarding the study as a whole: Published work reported that the classifier diagnosed cytomegalovirus status with high specificity and sensitivity. The number of N-insertions in an Asian-associated ancestry cluster was reportedly below the roughly 670-donor mean in a later analysis.

The PCR employed 60 Vbeta primers together with 13 Jbeta primers. TCRdb keeps only in-frame clones here, not all; method: immunoSEQ multiplex PCR. The sample lists 200,000 to 250,000 clones; about 81% were seen once. The origin of this receptor is a woman aged 60-70 years in good health and CMV-seropositive. Sequencing was performed on PBMCs.

Written as DNA, the CDR3 is TGCGCCAGCAGTGAGTCGCGTCTAGGAGGGACAGATACGCAGTATTTT. It yields the protein CASSESRLGGTDTQYF. The V gene is TRBV10-1, the J gene TRBJ2-3; a weak D match, TRBD2 (6 bases). V gave up 0 bases and J gave up 3 bases, with 13 bases separating them. Per the germline V gene, CDR1 is WNHNN and CDR2 is SYGVQD (reference sequence). CDR3 size: 16 residues.